These 22 T cell receptor beta chains share one sample of origin, sequenced in a study of tumor and adjacent non-tumor tissue in lung cancer. No cell sorting was done before RNA was extracted from the tissue. Three rounds of nested PCR, following a modified ARM-PCR protocol, produced the TCRbeta library. TCRdb redid the calling of the multiplex PCR reads with MiXCR, one entry per CDR3 protein. Of approximately 68,000 distinct CDR3 sequences listed, about three quarters are singletons. Material for sequencing was lung tumor tissue. The receptors shown here come from a man aged 55-75 years with non-small cell lung cancer.

A note on this clonotype: One end of the junction does not line up with germline, which may come from a read error. The chain uses TRBV29-1 and TRBJ2-1; D gene unclear. Germline CDR1 is SQVTM and CDR2 is ANQGSEA. The CDR3 spans 11 residues. The CDR3: CNVATNPEQFF. The CDR3 nucleotides read TGCAACGTTGCCACTAACCCTGAGCAGTTCTTC.

Worth noting for this clonotype: With a much larger clone just one base away, this may be a read error. This chain connects TRBV5-5 to TRBJ2-5; weak D call: TRBD2 (5 bases). CDR1 is SGHKS and CDR2 is YYEKEE in the germline V gene (reference sequence). The CDR3 totals 14 residues. The CDR3 DNA reads TGTGCCAGCAGCTTAGGGTACGCTTGGGAGACCCTGTACTTC. Translation gives CASSLGYAWETLYF.

Of note for this clonotype: This may arise from a read error, as a much more abundant clone is one base away. The chain has TRBV25-1 and TRBJ2-5, with 10 bases aligning to TRBD1. CDR3 length: 15 residues. Germline CDR1 reads MGHDK; CDR2 reads SYGVNS. DNA of the CDR3: TGTGCCAGAAGTGGACAGGGGGGGAGCTTAGAGACCCAGTACTTC. Translated, it gives CARSGQGGSLETQYF.

This clonotype was detected once. The V call is TRBV12-3 or TRBV12-4, the J call TRBJ2-5, with a tentative D call TRBD2 (5 bases). This CDR3 has 14 amino acids. V was cut by 7 bases and J by 5 bases, with 17 bases left in between. CDR3 coding DNA: TGTGCCAGCATTCTAAGCGGAGACGGGGAGACCCAGTACTTC. The encoded protein is CASILSGDGETQYF.

As for this clonotype: One end of the junction does not line up with germline, which may come from a read error. CDR3 sequence (DNA): TGCACTGCCGCCGGGAGTAGCGGGGCTTCCTACGAGCAGTATTTC. Translating it yields CTAAGSSGASYEQYF. The chain uses TRBV20-1 and TRBJ2-7, with 8 bases matching TRBD2. There are 15 residues in the CDR3. Germline V gene data show CDR1 as DFQATT and CDR2 as SNEGSKA (reference sequence).

Details on this clonotype: Germline is not matched at one junction end, which may reflect a read error. The V and J genes are TRBV10-3 and TRBJ2-2, with TRBD1 matching over 11 bases. CDR3 length: 17 residues. Germline assignment: CDR1 ENHRY and CDR2 SYGVKD. In DNA form, the CDR3 reads TGTGCCATCAAGAGACCGGGACAGGGGGTAAACACCGGGGCGCTGCTTTTT. Its protein is CAIKRPGQGVNTGALLF.

Notes on this clonotype: A read error may produce the germline difference seen at one junction end. The chain carries TRBV20-1 and TRBJ2-3, with D unresolved. The CDR3 contains 11 residues. The germline CDR1 and CDR2 sequences are DFQATT and SNEGSKA (reference sequence). CDR3 coding DNA: TGCAGTGCACAGAAAGCAGATACACAGTATTTT. The encoded protein is CSAQKADTQYF.

This clonotype occurred a few times. At one end, the junction sequence differs from germline, possibly due to a read error. The V gene is TRBV6-5, the J gene TRBJ2-7, with D perhaps being TRBD1 or TRBD2 (5 bases each). CDR3 length: 15 amino acids. Germline V gene lookup returns CDR1 MNHEY and CDR2 SVGAGI. CDR3 nucleotides: TGTGTCAGCAGTTACGGGGCTGGACGGGTCTACGAGCAGTACTTC. It specifies CVSSYGAGRVYEQYF.

J is TRBJ2-7 and V is TRBV14; 13 bases line up with TRBD2. The V gene's germline CDR1 is SGHDN and CDR2 FVKESK. Trimming cost V 0 bases and J 4 bases; bases outside gene matches: 6. The CDR3 runs 17 residues. In DNA form, the CDR3 reads TGTGCCAGCAGCCAAGATTCTAGGACTAGCGGGAGTTACGAGCAGTACTTC. Its translation: CASSQDSRTSGSYEQYF.

A single count supports this clonotype. This chain joins TRBV5-4 and TRBJ2-3; D call uncertain. Trimming removed 4 bases at V and 4 bases at J, with 16 bases between. Germline V lookup: CDR1 SGHNT, CDR2 YYREEE (reference sequence). This CDR3 is 15 amino acids long. The CDR3 is CASSTSGDNADTQYF. CDR3 DNA sequence: TGTGCCAGCAGCACATCAGGAGACAACGCAGATACGCAGTATTTT.

A word on this clonotype: Relative to the germline gene, one junction end is altered; a read error may explain this. CDR3 sequence (DNA): TGTGCCAGCTGTTATATGTCCCGGGGCTACACCTTC. The encoded protein is CASCYMSRGYTF. This chain uses TRBV6-2 or TRBV6-3 with TRBJ1-2; D not certain. Germline-derived CDR1 and CDR2 are MNHEY and SVGEGT. The CDR3 runs to 12 residues.

This clonotype was counted many times. The chain uses TRBV5-5 and TRBJ2-7; D might be TRBD2 (5 bases). Germline CDR1 SGHKS, CDR2 YYEKEE (reference sequence). The CDR3 has 12 residues. Trimming took off 3 bases at V and 7 bases at J, with 11 bases between the two ends. CDR3 coding DNA: TGTGCCAGCAGCTCCCTAGCTGGGGAGCAGTACTTC. Translated, it gives CASSSLAGEQYF.

On this clonotype: A clone one base away is much larger, so this may be a read error. The rearrangement joins TRBV28 to TRBJ1-1; D is undetermined. V was shortened by 6 bases and J by 1 base, with 15 bases between the two germline ends. The CDR3 contains 15 residues. Germline values: CDR1 MDHEN, CDR2 SYDVKM. The CDR3 here is CASRSAGQRNTEAFF. The CDR3 region has the DNA TGTGCCAGCAGGTCTGCAGGCCAGAGGAACACTGAAGCTTTCTTT.

The chain links TRBV10-3 to TRBJ2-1, with 10 bases identical to TRBD2. The V gene end was trimmed by 7 bases and the J gene end by 1 base; junction bases not matched to a gene: 16. The CDR3 has 19 amino acids. Germline lookup yields CDR1 ENHRY and CDR2 SYGVKD. CDR3 nucleotide sequence: TGTGCCATCAATGATGAGGGAACTAGCGGGATAGAATCCTACAATGAGCAGTTCTTC. As protein: CAINDEGTSGIESYNEQFF.

On this clonotype: It is likely a read error, because the conserved phenylalanine at the end of the CDR3 is missing. The rearrangement joins TRBV6-1 to TRBJ2-1; the match to TRBD2 covers 15 bases. CDR3 size: 16 residues. V gave up 3 bases and J gave up 9 bases; unmatched junction bases: 6. Germline V CDR1 and CDR2: MNHNS, SASEGT. The CDR3 loop reads CASSEGLAGGNSEQFL. DNA for the CDR3: TGTGCCAGCAGTGAGGGACTAGCGGGAGGCAACAGTGAGCAGTTCCTC.

On this clonotype: An end of the junction differs from the germline gene, which may be a read error. CDR3 bases: TGTGCCAGCAGGATACAGGCAGGGAACACAGATACGCAGTATTTC. This gives the protein CASRIQAGNTDTQYF. V is TRBV6-1 and J is TRBJ2-3, with D maybe TRBD1 (5 bases). The CDR3 extends over 15 amino acids. Germline V gene data show CDR1 as MNHNS and CDR2 as SASEGT.

Note on this clonotype: Just one base apart from a much larger clone, this may be a read error. The rearrangement joins TRBV5-4 to TRBJ2-5; tentative D call: TRBD1 (5 bases). Germline CDR1 SGHNT, CDR2 YYREEE (reference sequence). V lost 4 bases and J 5 bases, leaving 15 bases between the germline ends. The CDR3 is made up of 14 amino acids. The CDR3 loop reads CASSRTRPAETQYF. Written as DNA, the CDR3 is TGTGCCAGCAGCCGGACAAGGCCGGCGGAGACCCAGTACTTC.

This chain uses TRBV6-2 or TRBV6-3 with TRBJ2-3; D gene unclear. CDR3 length: 14 amino acids. The V gene's germline CDR1 is MNHEY and CDR2 SVGEGT. Trimming removed 5 bases at V and 5 bases at J, with 14 bases between. CDR3 loop: CASSHRAGGDTQYF. CDR3 nucleotide sequence: TGTGCCAGCAGTCACCGGGCAGGTGGAGATACGCAGTATTTT.

V gene TRBV25-1 combines with J gene TRBJ2-7, with 10 bases identical to TRBD2. CDR1 and CDR2 (germline): MGHDK, SYGVNS. V lost 1 base to trimming and J lost 7 bases; unmatched junction nucleotides: 1. The CDR3 sequence is 13 residues long. The CDR3 loop is CASSESGLAEQYF. For the CDR3, the DNA is TGTGCCAGCAGTGAATCGGGACTAGCGGAGCAGTACTTC.

CDR3 coding DNA: TGTGCCGCCAGTGGGGGGGGGCGTGAAGCTTTCTTT. It specifies CAASGGGREAFF. The chain uses TRBV10-3 and TRBJ1-1, with D possibly TRBD1 on 6 matching bases. Germline assignment: CDR1 ENHRY and CDR2 SYGVKD. V lost 11 bases to trimming and J lost 7 bases, with 17 bases between them. This CDR3 spans 12 amino acids.

The V call is TRBV20-1, the J call TRBJ2-2; tentatively, D is TRBD1 (6 bases). The CDR3 runs 13 residues. Germline V gene lookup returns CDR1 DFQATT and CDR2 SNEGSKA (reference sequence). The ends were cut back, 3 bases at V and 13 bases at J, with 18 bases in the middle. CDR3 DNA sequence: TGCAGTGCTAGTTACCAGCCCACCAGGGGGCTGTTTTTT. Its protein product is CSASYQPTRGLFF.

Worth noting for this clonotype: A junction end diverges from the germline sequence, so it may reflect a read error. The rearrangement uses TRBV5-4 and TRBJ2-1, with 11 bases matching TRBD2. The CDR3 has 16 amino acids. Germline CDR1 and CDR2: SGHNT and YYREEE (reference sequence). CDR3 DNA: TGTGCCGGCAGCCTAATAGCGGGAGGGCCCTACAATGAGCAGCTCTTC. It encodes CAGSLIAGGPYNEQLF. Full variable domain (outside the CDR3, taken from reference TRBV5-4 and TRBJ2-1): ETGVTQSPTHLIKTRGQQVTLRCSSQSGHNTVSWYQQALGQGPQFIFQYYREEENGRGNFPPRFSGLQFPNYSSELNVNALELDDSALYLCAGSLIAGGPYNEQLFGPGTRLTVL.